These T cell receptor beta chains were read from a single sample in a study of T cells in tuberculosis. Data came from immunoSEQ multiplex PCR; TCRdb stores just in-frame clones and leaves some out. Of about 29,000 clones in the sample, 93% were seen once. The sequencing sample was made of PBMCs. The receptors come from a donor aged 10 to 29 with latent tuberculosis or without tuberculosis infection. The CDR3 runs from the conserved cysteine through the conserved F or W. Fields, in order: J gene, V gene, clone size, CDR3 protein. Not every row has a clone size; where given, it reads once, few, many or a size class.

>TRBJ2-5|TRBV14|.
CASSSGRRKTQYF
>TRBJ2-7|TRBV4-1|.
CASSQEPGGYEQYF
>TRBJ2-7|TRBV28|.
CASFDSRAYEQYF
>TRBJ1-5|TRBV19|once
CASSLQGNQPQHF
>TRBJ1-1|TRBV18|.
CASSPDGMNTEAFF
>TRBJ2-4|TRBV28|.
CASRRELWAKNIQYF
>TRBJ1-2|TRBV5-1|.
CASSLGRGYNYGYTF
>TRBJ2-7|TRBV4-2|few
CASSQVDGTSGSYEQYF
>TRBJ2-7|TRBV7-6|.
CASSPYPGRGEQYF
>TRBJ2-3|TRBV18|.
CASSPLEADTQYF
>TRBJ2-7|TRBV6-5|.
CASSYRQGGGEQYF
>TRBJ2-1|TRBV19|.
CASSAGLAGGGPYNEQFF
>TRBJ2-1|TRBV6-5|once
CASSYSRGSYNEQFF
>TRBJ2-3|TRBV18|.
CASSAQGISTDTQYF
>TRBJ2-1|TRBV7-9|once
CASRDGGGAYNEQFF
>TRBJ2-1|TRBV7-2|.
CASSLVSGRDNEQFF
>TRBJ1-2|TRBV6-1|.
CASSMITEGNYGYTF
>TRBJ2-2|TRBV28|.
CASSSPRGNTGELFF
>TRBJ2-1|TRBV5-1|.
CASSSTDYNEQFF
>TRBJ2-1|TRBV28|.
CASRNPGARQFF
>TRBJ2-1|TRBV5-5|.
CASSLDLGGYNEQFF
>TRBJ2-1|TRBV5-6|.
CASRSQREEQFF
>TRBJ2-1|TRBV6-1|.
CASKDWFNEQFF
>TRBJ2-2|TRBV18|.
CASSPGGYTGELFF
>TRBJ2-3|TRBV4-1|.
CASSRGMGSGASTDTQYF
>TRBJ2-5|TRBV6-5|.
CASRPQPGETQYF
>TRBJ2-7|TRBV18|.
CASSPTGWYEQYF
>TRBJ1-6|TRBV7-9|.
CASSFTPSGKPNSPLHF
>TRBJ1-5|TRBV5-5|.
CASSLRQGPFISQHF
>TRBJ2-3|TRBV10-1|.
CARGFFSGDTDTQYF
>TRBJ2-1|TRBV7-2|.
CASSPKGGAYNEQFF